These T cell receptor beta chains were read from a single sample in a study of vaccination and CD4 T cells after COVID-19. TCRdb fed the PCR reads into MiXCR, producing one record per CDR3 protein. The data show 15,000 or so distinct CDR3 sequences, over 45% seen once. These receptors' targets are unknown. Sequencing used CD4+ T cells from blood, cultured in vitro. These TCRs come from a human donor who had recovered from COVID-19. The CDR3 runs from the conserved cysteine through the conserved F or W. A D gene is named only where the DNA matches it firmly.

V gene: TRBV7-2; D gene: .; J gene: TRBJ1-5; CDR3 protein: CASSPSGGENEPQHF
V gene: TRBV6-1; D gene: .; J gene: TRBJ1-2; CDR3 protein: CASSERAGDSWGGYTF
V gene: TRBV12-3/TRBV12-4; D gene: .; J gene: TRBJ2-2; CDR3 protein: CASSLVLAAGELFF
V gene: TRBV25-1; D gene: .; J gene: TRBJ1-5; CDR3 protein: CASSATGINQPQHF
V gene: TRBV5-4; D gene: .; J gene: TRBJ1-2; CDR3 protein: CASSLDQNYGYTF
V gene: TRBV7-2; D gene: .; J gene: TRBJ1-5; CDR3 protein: CASSLDRNQPQHF
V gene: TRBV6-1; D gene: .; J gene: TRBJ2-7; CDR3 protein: CASKDSTYEQYF
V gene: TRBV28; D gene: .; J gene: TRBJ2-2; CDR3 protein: CASMAPTGELFF
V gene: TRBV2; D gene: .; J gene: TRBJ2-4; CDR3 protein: CASIPGRGLRENIQYF
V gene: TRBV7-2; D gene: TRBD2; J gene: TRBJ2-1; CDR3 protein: CASSFGGALGNEQFF
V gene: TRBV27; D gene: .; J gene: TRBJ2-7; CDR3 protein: CATRGIYEQYF
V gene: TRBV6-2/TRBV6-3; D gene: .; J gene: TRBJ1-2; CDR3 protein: CASSYEVRGGYGYTF
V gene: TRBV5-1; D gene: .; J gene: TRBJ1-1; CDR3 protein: CASSLGQGIEAFF
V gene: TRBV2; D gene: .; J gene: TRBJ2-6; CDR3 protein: CASSVAGPSGANVLTF
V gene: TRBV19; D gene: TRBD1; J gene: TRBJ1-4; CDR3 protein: CASSKGQEREKLFF
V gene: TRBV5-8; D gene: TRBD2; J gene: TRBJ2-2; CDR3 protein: CASREGLPTGELFF
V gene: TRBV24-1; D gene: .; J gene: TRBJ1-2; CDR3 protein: CATSGGGRRNGYTF
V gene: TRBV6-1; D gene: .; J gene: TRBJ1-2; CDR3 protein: CATVPLGGSGGYTF
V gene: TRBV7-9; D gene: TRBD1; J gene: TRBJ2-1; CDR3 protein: CASSAGQGGINEQFF
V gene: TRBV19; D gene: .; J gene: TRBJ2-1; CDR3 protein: CASSIGLNEQFF
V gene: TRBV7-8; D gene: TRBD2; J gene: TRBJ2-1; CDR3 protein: CASSLVAGGGHEQFF
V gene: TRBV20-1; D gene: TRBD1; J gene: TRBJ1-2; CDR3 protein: CSARDLKGQGASYGYTF
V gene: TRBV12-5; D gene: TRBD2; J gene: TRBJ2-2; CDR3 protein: CASGLVSGGIGTGELFF
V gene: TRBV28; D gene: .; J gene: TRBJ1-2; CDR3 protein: CASSSPGPPAYGYTF
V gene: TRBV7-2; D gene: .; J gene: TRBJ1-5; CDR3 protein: CASSQDWRNQPQHF
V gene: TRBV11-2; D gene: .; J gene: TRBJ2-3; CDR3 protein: CASLEPQGVADTQYF
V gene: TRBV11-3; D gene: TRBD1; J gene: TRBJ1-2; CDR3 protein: CASSPGQGLFGYTF